One and the same sample provided the 8 T cell receptor beta chains below, sequenced in a study of blood T cell repertoires in COVID-19 (dated by TCRdb to between 2020 and 2021). Libraries came from the immunoSEQ multiplex PCR assay. The immuneACCESS repertoire file appears here via TCRdb, limited to in-frame rearrangements. These files lack a portion of the clones; in checked studies, under half of the deficit traces to unresolved V genes, and the cause of the others is not known. Present in this sample are 320,000 or so clones, around 90% of which were seen just once. Of the sample, around 5% is held by the ten largest clones. The specimen was PBMCs or T cells enriched from blood (not recorded which). Receptors originate from a man aged 25-45 years who had recovered from COVID-19.

V gene TRBV3-1 (or the pseudogene TRBV3-2) combines with J gene TRBJ2-5; D is perhaps TRBD2 (5 bases). Germline V lookup: CDR1 LGHDT, CDR2 YNNKEL (reference sequence). The ends were cut back, 5 bases at V and 3 bases at J, with 13 bases in the middle. The CDR3 is 14 residues long. The CDR3 region is CASSRRGLEETQYF. The CDR3 bases are TGTGCCAGCAGCAGACGAGGACTTGAAGAGACCCAGTACTTC.

This chain joins TRBV19 and TRBJ1-4; 8 bases are shared with TRBD1. Germline CDR1 is LNHDA and CDR2 is SQIVND (reference sequence). The CDR3 is 15 amino acids. The junction had 7 bases not matched to a gene; V was cut back by 2 bases and J by 8 bases. The CDR3 DNA follows: TGTGCCAGTAGTATAACCGGGACAGGCGGAGAAAAACTGTTTTTT. Residues: CASSITGTGGEKLFF. The full variable domain, completed using reference TRBV19 and TRBJ1-4, is DGGITQSPKYLFRKEGQNVTLSCEQNLNHDAMYWYRQDPGQGLRLIYYSQIVNDFQKGDIAEGYSVSREKKESFPLTVTSAQKNPTAFYLCASSITGTGGEKLFFGSGTQLSVL.

In this sample, this clone turned up once. The CDR3 DNA follows: TGTGCCAGCAGCTTTTACAGGGGGGAGGAAGGAGCTTTCTTT. Its translation is CASSFYRGEEGAFF. The V and J genes are TRBV7-9 and TRBJ1-1; 8 bases are a match to TRBD1. Looked up from germline, CDR1 is SEHNR and CDR2 is FQNEAQ (reference sequence). The CDR3 length is 14 residues. With 3 bases clipped from V and 10 bases from J, the junction kept 10 bases outside the gene matches. The entire variable domain, with the rest obtained from reference TRBV7-9 and TRBJ1-1, is as follows: DTGVSQNPRHKITKRGQNVTFRCDPISEHNRLYWYRQTLGQGPEFLTYFQNEAQLEKSRLLSDRFSAERPKGSFSTLEIQRTEQGDSAMYLCASSFYRGEEGAFFGQGTRLTVV.

This rearrangement joins TRBV7-3 to TRBJ1-4, with TRBD1 as a possible D gene (5 bases). The CDR3 is 15 amino acids. With 0 bases removed from V and 3 bases from J, the gap between germline ends came to 8 bases. Looked up from germline, CDR1 is SGHTA and CDR2 is FQGTGA. The CDR3 reads CASSLTGGANEKLFF. The CDR3 bases are TGTGCCAGCAGCTTAACGGGAGGGGCTAATGAAAAACTGTTTTTT.

The chain is built from TRBV28 and TRBJ1-2; D remains unclear. Germline-derived CDR1 and CDR2 are MDHEN and SYDVKM. This CDR3 has 14 amino acids. V was cut by 7 bases and J by 2 bases, with 14 bases left in between. In DNA form, the CDR3 reads TGTGCCAGCATACGACCAGGCGACAACTATGGCTACACCTTC. Residues: CASIRPGDNYGYTF.

Turning to this clone: In the same sample, other DNA sequences code for this CDR3. J is TRBJ1-5 and V is TRBV19; no definite D call. This CDR3 region has 14 residues. The V end was cut by 2 bases, the J end by 2 bases, with 7 bases between. Germline V gene lookup returns CDR1 LNHDA and CDR2 SQIVND (reference sequence). The CDR3 loop reads CASSIRGGNQPQHF. The CDR3 DNA reads as TGTGCCAGTAGTATACGTGGAGGCAATCAGCCCCAGCATTTT.

This clone was seen a few times. The V and J genes are TRBV5-6 and TRBJ2-7, with D perhaps matching TRBD1 (5 bases). CDR3 length: 14 amino acids. Trimming cost V 2 bases and J 3 bases, with 12 bases left between them. Germline V gene sequence: CDR1 SGHDT, CDR2 YYEEEE. Here the CDR3 reads CASSLGDSDYEQYF. DNA of the CDR3: TGTGCCAGCAGCTTAGGGGATTCCGACTACGAGCAGTACTTC.

The chain has TRBV18 and TRBJ1-5, with 7 bases matching TRBD1. J lost 0 bases, V lost 2 bases, and 10 bases had no gene match. CDR3 length: 18 residues. Looked up from germline, CDR1 is KGHSH and CDR2 is LQKENI. CDR3 sequence: CASSPEGQLFYSNQPQHF. The CDR3 nucleotides are TGTGCCAGCTCACCAGAGGGACAGCTATTTTATAGCAATCAGCCCCAGCATTTT.